Listed here are 28 T cell receptor beta chains from one sample, sequenced in a study of CD8 T cells in ankylosing spondylitis. Study-level findings and limits: Ankylosing spondylitis blood appeared to carry a characteristic TCR beta motif of under ten highly homologous variants.

The antigens for these receptors are not known. MiXCR was run by TCRdb on the 5' RACE reads, yielding one entry per CDR3 protein. The sample includes around 540,000 distinct CDR3 sequences, about 13% of them seen just once. The sequenced sample was blood, either unsorted or a sorted T cell fraction (not recorded which). The receptors stem from a male donor with ankylosing spondylitis.

The V call is TRBV7-2, the J call TRBJ2-3, with 7 bases fitting TRBD2. V lost 6 bases, J lost 2 bases, and 5 bases stayed unmatched. CDR1 is SGHTA and CDR2 is FQGNSA in the germline V gene. The CDR3 extends over 14 amino acids. In nucleotides, the CDR3 is TGTGCCAGCAGAAACCGGGACTACACAGATACGCAGTATTTT. Amino acid sequence: CASRNRDYTDTQYF.

In its sample, this clonotype was seen a few times. The rearrangement uses TRBV28 and TRBJ1-5, with D possibly TRBD1 on 5 matching bases. Trimming pared 2 bases from V and 5 bases from J, leaving 13 bases between. Germline CDR1 reads MDHEN; CDR2 reads SYDVKM. There are 15 residues in the CDR3. The CDR3 loop reads CASSLRPGFDQPQHF. In nucleotides, the CDR3 is TGTGCCAGCAGTTTAAGACCAGGGTTCGATCAGCCCCAGCATTTT.

This clonotype was seen at least ten times. The chain links TRBV12-3 or TRBV12-4 to TRBJ1-2; D not resolved. V was trimmed by 4 bases and J by 11 bases, leaving 14 bases between them. The length of the CDR3 is 12 residues. The CDR3 DNA follows: TGTGCCAGCAGTTCCCTTGGGAGTGTGTACACCTTC. Encoded protein: CASSSLGSVYTF.

The genes are TRBV20-1 and TRBJ2-5, with 8 bases lining up with TRBD2. The CDR3 is 14 residues long. V shed 3 bases, J shed 5 bases, and the junction held 8 bases outside the gene matches. The germline CDR1 and CDR2 sequences are DFQATT and SNEGSKA (reference sequence). CDR3 amino acids: CSASGRAKYETQYF. CDR3 DNA sequence: TGCAGTGCTAGCGGGAGGGCCAAGTATGAGACCCAGTACTTC.

The rearrangement links TRBV5-1 to TRBJ1-6; D remains unclear. V lost 2 bases to trimming and J lost 5 bases, with 17 bases between them. This CDR3 has 17 residues. From germline, CDR1 is SGHRS and CDR2 YFSETQ. The CDR3 loop is CASSLDRRALDNSPLHF. CDR3 nucleotide sequence: TGCGCCAGCAGCTTAGACCGACGGGCTCTCGATAATTCACCCCTCCACTTT.

The chain employs TRBV7-9 and TRBJ2-3, with 8 positions matching TRBD1. Germline V gene data show CDR1 as SEHNR and CDR2 as FQNEAQ (reference sequence). The CDR3 runs 13 residues. With 5 bases clipped from V and 6 bases from J, the junction kept 4 bases outside the gene matches. The CDR3 bases are TGTGCCAGCAGCCTCTACAGGGGGGATACGCAGTATTTT. It specifies CASSLYRGDTQYF.

The gene calls are TRBV10-3 and TRBJ1-3, with D unresolved. The CDR3 extends over 13 amino acids. V lost 7 bases and J 0 bases, leaving 7 bases between the germline ends. Per germline, CDR1 ENHRY and CDR2 SYGVKD. CDR3 coding DNA: TGTGCCATCAAGGGAGTCTCTGGAAACACCATATATTTT. Encoded protein: CAIKGVSGNTIYF.

In its sample, this clonotype was seen many times. The chain has TRBV29-1 and TRBJ2-2; D is undetermined. The CDR3 length is 13 residues. Trimming took off 7 bases at V and 5 bases at J, with 14 bases between the two ends. The germline V gene has CDR1 SQVTM and CDR2 ANQGSEA. This CDR3 reads CSAHIQFTGELFF. DNA for the CDR3: TGCAGCGCCCACATACAGTTTACCGGGGAGCTGTTTTTT.

This clonotype was picked up a small number of times. The V and J genes are TRBV2 and TRBJ2-1; TRBD2 matches 9 bases. The length of the CDR3 is 16 residues. Trimming took 8 bases from V and 5 from J; bases not matched to a gene: 13. The germline gives CDR1 SNHLY, CDR2 FYNNEI. The CDR3, as DNA: TGTGCCAGCCGGCAGGGCCTAGCGGGAATCCACAATGAGCAGTTCTTC. It translates to CASRQGLAGIHNEQFF.

V gene TRBV6-5 combines with J gene TRBJ1-2; 10 bases match TRBD1. CDR3 length: 14 residues. The V and J ends lost 1 base and 9 bases, in that order; junction bases with no gene match: 5. Germline V gene lookup returns CDR1 MNHEY and CDR2 SVGAGI. The CDR3 region is CASSYFDRGRSYTF. CDR3 DNA sequence: TGTGCCAGCAGTTACTTCGACAGGGGGCGAAGCTACACCTTC.

There are many counts of this clonotype. CDR3 DNA sequence: TGTGCCAGCAGCTTAGATCGCCTAGCAGCTAGCACAGATACGCAGTATTTT. This encodes CASSLDRLAASTDTQYF. This chain links TRBV11-2 with TRBJ2-3; perhaps TRBD2 as D (5 bases). The CDR3 spans 17 residues. Germline V gene data show CDR1 as SGHAT and CDR2 as FQNNGV. Trimming took off 0 bases at V and 0 bases at J, with 13 bases between the two ends.

At least ten counts were recorded for this clonotype. The J gene is TRBJ1-4, the V gene TRBV3-1, with D perhaps matching TRBD1 (5 bases). CDR1 is LGHDT and CDR2 is YNNKEL in the germline V gene (reference sequence). The CDR3 totals 16 residues. Trimming took off 4 bases at V and 2 bases at J, with 14 bases between the two ends. DNA for the CDR3: TGTGCCAGCAGCCCTAAGCTCAGGGTCACTAATGAAAAACTGTTTTTT. The encoded protein is CASSPKLRVTNEKLFF.

This clonotype was seen a few times. This chain links TRBV5-1 with TRBJ2-3, with a tentative D call TRBD2 (6 bases). The germline gives CDR1 SGHRS, CDR2 YFSETQ. The CDR3 has 15 amino acids. V shed 4 bases and J shed 2 bases, with 14 bases lying between them. The CDR3 region has the DNA TGCGCCAGCAGCACTCGGACTATTAACACAGATACGCAGTATTTT. Translated, it gives CASSTRTINTDTQYF. Drawing the rest from reference TRBV5-1 and TRBJ2-3, the complete variable domain is KAGVTQTPRYLIKTRGQQVTLSCSPISGHRSVSWYQQTPGQGLQFLFEYFSETQRNKGNFPGRFSGRQFSNSRSEMNVSTLELGDSALYLCASSTRTINTDTQYFGPGTRLTVL.

This clonotype was detected only a few times. The rearrangement joins TRBV20-1 to TRBJ2-3; 7 positions match TRBD2. With V trimmed by 5 bases and J by 2 bases, 1 base remained unmatched. The CDR3 is 12 amino acids. CDR1 is DFQATT and CDR2 is SNEGSKA in the germline V gene (reference sequence). CDR3 in amino acids: CSAAGVTDTQYF. CDR3 nucleotides: TGCAGTGCTGCGGGAGTCACAGATACGCAGTATTTT.

The chain's CDR3 is CASNPGTSGIGEQYF. Written as DNA, the CDR3 is TGTGCCAGCAACCCCGGGACTAGCGGGATCGGCGAGCAGTACTTC. This chain uses TRBV2 with TRBJ2-7; 13 positions match TRBD2. Trimming removed 7 bases from V and 6 bases from J; junction bases left unmatched: 9. The CDR3 is 15 residues long. The germline gives CDR1 SNHLY, CDR2 FYNNEI.

The chain recombines TRBV24-1 with TRBJ2-1; the match to TRBD2 covers 9 bases. Unmatched junction bases numbered 5, after V lost 0 bases and J lost 6 bases. The germline gives CDR1 KGHDR, CDR2 SFDVKD. The CDR3 extends over 16 amino acids. The CDR3 here is CATSDLGLARTNEQFF. The CDR3 coding sequence is TGTGCCACCAGTGATTTGGGACTAGCGCGTACCAATGAGCAGTTCTTC.

This clonotype was seen only a few times. V usage is TRBV30 and J usage is TRBJ2-1; D is unresolved. This CDR3 is built from 14 residues. In germline, CDR1 is GTSNPN, CDR2 SVGIG (reference sequence). With 7 bases removed from V and 0 bases from J, the gap between germline ends came to 13 bases. The CDR3 DNA reads as TGTGCCTCCCCCACGGTGGGCTCCTACAATGAGCAGTTCTTC. This sequence encodes CASPTVGSYNEQFF.

This CDR3 is CSARDYLAGAETQYF. The CDR3 DNA sequence: TGCAGTGCTAGAGATTACCTAGCGGGAGCAGAGACCCAGTACTTC. The gene calls are TRBV20-1 and TRBJ2-5, with TRBD2 matching 10 bases. Trimming cost V 0 bases and J 4 bases; bases outside gene matches: 5. The CDR3 is made up of 15 amino acids. Per the germline V gene, CDR1 is DFQATT and CDR2 is SNEGSKA (reference sequence).

The CDR3 sequence is CASSQDLSGRQETQYF. DNA for the CDR3: TGTGCCAGCAGCCAAGATTTGTCCGGACGTCAAGAGACCCAGTACTTC. The V gene is TRBV4-2, the J gene TRBJ2-5; D gene ambiguous. V was cut by 0 bases and J by 2 bases, with 13 bases left in between. The germline gives CDR1 LGHNA, CDR2 YNFKEQ. The CDR3 length is 16 residues.

This clonotype was picked up many times. The chain employs TRBV20-1 and TRBJ2-1, with TRBD2 matching over 9 bases. V was pared by 1 base and J by 5 bases, with 3 bases of the junction left unmatched. Per germline, CDR1 DFQATT and CDR2 SNEGSKA (reference sequence). The CDR3 runs to 14 residues. For the CDR3, the DNA is TGCAGTGCTAGAGTAGCGGGAGAGGACAATGAGCAGTTCTTC. Protein product: CSARVAGEDNEQFF.

The rearrangement uses TRBV3-1 and TRBJ2-6; D gene unclear. CDR3 size: 17 residues. The germline CDR1 and CDR2 sequences are LGHDT and YNNKEL (reference sequence). The V end lost 3 bases, the J end lost 2 bases, and 14 bases lay between the germline ends. The CDR3 protein is CASSHPPREAGANVLTF. The CDR3 DNA reads as TGTGCCAGCAGCCACCCCCCCCGAGAAGCTGGGGCCAACGTCCTGACTTTC. Variable domain in full (rest from reference TRBV3-1 and TRBJ2-6): DTAVSQTPKYLVTQMGNDKSIKCEQNLGHDTMYWYKQDSKKFLKIMFSYNNKELIINETVPNRFSPKSPDKAHLNLHINSLELGDSAVYFCASSHPPREAGANVLTFGAGSRLTVL.

CDR3 loop: CASGSSSRETQYF. For the CDR3, the DNA is TGCGCCAGCGGAAGCTCCTCGCGGGAGACCCAGTACTTC. This chain uses TRBV10-2 with TRBJ2-5; D unresolved. CDR3 length equals 13 residues. The V gene lost 8 bases and the J gene lost 5 bases, with 15 bases spanning the gap. Germline V gene lookup returns CDR1 WSHSY and CDR2 SAAADI.

This clonotype was counted a few times. The rearrangement links TRBV27 to TRBJ1-2, with TRBD1 matching 7 bases. The germline CDR1 and CDR2 sequences are MNHEY and SMNVEV (reference sequence). The length of the CDR3 is 14 residues. The ends lost 5 bases at V and 5 bases at J; junction bases unmatched: 8. The CDR3 bases are TGTGCCAGCAGTCGCGTACAGGGGTTTTATGGCTACACCTTC. It translates to CASSRVQGFYGYTF.

This clonotype has a handful of counts. The rearrangement links TRBV5-1 to TRBJ2-3; 14 bases map to TRBD2. Germline-derived CDR1 and CDR2 are SGHRS and YFSETQ. The CDR3 extends over 15 amino acids. Unmatched junction bases numbered 1, after V lost 2 bases and J lost 5 bases. CDR3 in amino acids: CASSFGTSGGDTQYF. CDR3 DNA: TGCGCCAGCAGCTTCGGGACTAGCGGGGGAGATACGCAGTATTTT.

This clonotype was seen a few times. The J gene is TRBJ1-2, the V gene TRBV6-1, with D hard to call. Germline assignment: CDR1 MNHNS and CDR2 SASEGT. Trimming cost V 8 bases and J 8 bases, with 12 bases left between them. CDR3 length: 11 amino acids. The CDR3 DNA reads TGTGCCAGCCGACCTCCGGGAGGCTACACCTTC. Translating gives CASRPPGGYTF.

This clonotype turned up a few times. The chain employs TRBV30 and TRBJ2-5; D may be TRBD2 (6 bases). V was clipped by 6 bases and J by 0 bases, with 11 bases between them. The CDR3 length is 13 residues. Germline-derived CDR1 and CDR2 are GTSNPN and SVGIG (reference sequence). The CDR3 DNA reads as TGTGCCTGCTACGGGGAGGACCAAGAGACCCAGTACTTC. Its protein is CACYGEDQETQYF.

The chain combines TRBV15 with TRBJ1-3; D is uncertain. The CDR3 is 15 amino acids. The V and J ends lost 0 bases and 4 bases respectively, with 10 bases between them. The germline V gene encodes CDR1 LNHNV and CDR2 YYDKDF (reference sequence). The CDR3 here is CATSREEGSGNTIYF. The CDR3 DNA sequence: TGTGCCACCAGCAGAGAGGAGGGATCGGGAAACACCATATATTTT.

This clonotype was seen a handful of times. This rearrangement joins TRBV5-6 to TRBJ2-1; 12 nucleotides line up with TRBD2. The CDR3 is 21 residues long. Losses at the gene ends were 0 bases for V and 0 bases for J; bases not matched to a gene: 13. Per germline, CDR1 SGHDT and CDR2 YYEEEE. The CDR3 loop is CASSLGLDYMTSGSSYNEQFF. The CDR3 DNA reads TGTGCCAGCAGCTTGGGACTGGACTACATGACTAGCGGGAGCTCCTACAATGAGCAGTTCTTC.